These 28 T cell receptor beta chains came from one sample sequenced in a study of CD8+CD57+ T cells in acquired aplastic anemia. According to the study, genomic DNA was the template for TCR beta VDJ and CDR3 profiling. One entry per CDR3 protein results from TCRdb running MiXCR on the reads. The sample has 150,000 or so distinct CDR3 sequences; about 60% are singletons. The sample comprised sorted CD4+, CD8+, or CD8+CD57+ T cells (not recorded which) from PBMCs. The receptors come from a human donor in good health.

This clonotype was picked up many times. The CDR3 region is CASTPGTSGRDGFTDTQYF. CDR3 in DNA: TGTGCCAGCACCCCCGGGACTAGCGGGAGAGATGGTTTCACAGATACGCAGTATTTT. This chain links TRBV7-9 with TRBJ2-3; 14 bases agree with TRBD2. The CDR3 sequence is 19 residues long. CDR1 is SEHNR and CDR2 is FQNEAQ in the germline V gene (reference sequence). J lost 2 bases, V lost 7 bases, and 14 bases had no gene match.

Points on this clonotype: An end of the junction differs from the germline gene, which may be a read error. V usage is TRBV7-2 and J usage is TRBJ2-7; 9 bases match TRBD1. CDR1 is SGHTA, CDR2 FQGNSA, per germline. The CDR3 consists of 15 residues. The CDR3, as DNA: TGCGCCAGCAGCCAGCAGGGGACAGGGCCCTACGAGCAGTACTTC. Encoded protein: CASSQQGTGPYEQYF.

This clonotype was counted only a few times. The V call is TRBV7-9, the J call TRBJ2-6; D call uncertain. Between the trimmed V and J ends, which lost 3 bases and 11 bases, there was a span of 5 bases. This CDR3 is built from 11 residues. From germline, CDR1 is SEHNR and CDR2 FQNEAQ (reference sequence). The CDR3 loop is CASSFGDVLTF. The CDR3, as DNA: TGTGCCAGCAGCTTCGGAGACGTCCTGACTTTC.

The chain links TRBV15 to TRBJ2-7; D call uncertain. V was trimmed by 3 bases and J by 3 bases, leaving 6 bases between them. Looked up from germline, CDR1 is LNHNV and CDR2 is YYDKDF (reference sequence). The CDR3 length is 12 residues. The CDR3 region is CATSRSDYEQYF. CDR3 DNA: TGTGCCACCAGCAGGTCGGACTACGAGCAGTACTTC. The full variable domain, in which reference TRBV15 and TRBJ2-7 provide the parts outside the CDR3, is DAMVIQNPRYQVTQFGKPVTLSCSQTLNHNVMYWYQQKSSQAPKLLFHYYDKDFNNEADTPDNFQSRRPNTSFCFLDIRSPGLGDTAMYLCATSRSDYEQYFGPGTRLTVT.

The rearrangement joins TRBV3-1 to TRBJ1-2, with a possible D match to TRBD1 (6 bases). The V gene's germline CDR1 is LGHDT and CDR2 YNNKEL (reference sequence). V shed 5 bases and J shed 8 bases, with 12 bases lying between them. There are 12 residues in the CDR3. CDR3 DNA: TGTGCCAGCAGCGCGGGAGGGGGGGGCTACACCTTC. Protein: CASSAGGGGYTF.

The chain is built from TRBV25-1 and TRBJ1-6; no clear D. The CDR3 length is 15 residues. Germline assignment: CDR1 MGHDK and CDR2 SYGVNS. V lost 7 bases and J 1 base, leaving 11 bases between the germline ends. The CDR3: CASNGLSSYNSPLHF. In DNA, the CDR3 is TGTGCCAGCAACGGGTTGTCGTCCTATAATTCACCCCTCCACTTT.

This chain links TRBV7-2 with TRBJ1-2, with D perhaps TRBD1 (5 bases). Trimming stripped 5 bases from V and 7 bases from J, with 14 bases between. The CDR3 has 13 amino acids. CDR1 SGHTA and CDR2 FQGNSA come from the germline V gene. This chain's CDR3 is CASSQADGAGYTF. The CDR3 nucleotides read TGTGCCAGCAGCCAGGCGGACGGGGCTGGCTACACCTTC.

This clonotype was seen a handful of times. The V and J genes are TRBV20-1 and TRBJ1-2, with 11 bases matching TRBD1. After removal of 0 bases from V and 4 bases from J, the junction contained 1 base not matched to a gene. The germline V gene encodes CDR1 DFQATT and CDR2 SNEGSKA (reference sequence). This CDR3 contains 14 residues. CDR3 nucleotide sequence: TGCAGTGCTAGAGAGGACAGGGGGCCCTATGGCTACACCTTC. The encoded protein is CSAREDRGPYGYTF.

The chain recombines TRBV20-1 with TRBJ2-3; 9 bases line up with TRBD1. Unmatched junction bases numbered 8, after V lost 4 bases and J lost 6 bases. The CDR3 is made up of 14 amino acids. Looked up from germline, CDR1 is DFQATT and CDR2 is SNEGSKA (reference sequence). CDR3 in DNA: TGCAGTGCTATATCCGGGACAGGGACCGATACGCAGTATTTT. This codes for CSAISGTGTDTQYF.

This clonotype was picked up a small number of times. This chain links TRBV10-3 with TRBJ2-7; D not certain. CDR3 length equals 14 residues. The germline V and J ends were trimmed by 4 bases and 2 bases, with 12 bases remaining between them. The germline CDR1 and CDR2 sequences are ENHRY and SYGVKD. Written as DNA, the CDR3 is TGTGCCATCAGTGGCCAGAGCTTAACCTACGAGCAGTACTTC. Protein product: CAISGQSLTYEQYF.

The chain employs TRBV25-1 and TRBJ2-1; D is undetermined. The ends were cut back, 4 bases at V and 4 bases at J, with 5 bases in the middle. This CDR3 has 12 amino acids. Germline V gene lookup returns CDR1 MGHDK and CDR2 SYGVNS. Written as DNA, the CDR3 is TGTGCCAGCAGTGGTCCTTACAATGAGCAGTTCTTC. This gives the protein CASSGPYNEQFF. Combining the CDR3 with reference TRBV25-1 and TRBJ2-1 gives the whole variable domain EADIYQTPRYLVIGTGKKITLECSQTMGHDKMYWYQQDPGMELHLIHYSYGVNSTEKGDLSSESTVSRIRTEHFPLTLESARPSHTSQYLCASSGPYNEQFFGPGTRLTVL.

The chain carries TRBV19 and TRBJ1-5; tentatively, D is TRBD1 (6 bases). This CDR3 region has 15 residues. Trimming stripped 4 bases from V and 2 bases from J, with 12 bases between. Looked up from germline, CDR1 is LNHDA and CDR2 is SQIVND (reference sequence). CDR3: CASSTGTPGNQPQHF. The CDR3 coding sequence is TGTGCCAGTAGTACAGGGACACCGGGCAATCAGCCCCAGCATTTT.

This clonotype was counted many times. The chain has TRBV9 and TRBJ2-5; D uncertain. Germline V gives CDR1 SGDLS, CDR2 YYNGEE. The V gene lost 0 bases and the J gene lost 1 base, with 13 bases spanning the gap. The CDR3 is 16 amino acids. The CDR3 region has the DNA TGTGCCAGCAGCGTAGGTTCACGGAGATTCCAAGAGACCCAGTACTTC. It is translated as CASSVGSRRFQETQYF. Looking up the rest from reference TRBV9 and TRBJ2-5 gives the full variable domain: DSGVTQTPKHLITATGQRVTLRCSPRSGDLSVYWYQQSLDQGLQFLIQYYNGEERAKGNILERFSAQQFPDLHSELNLSSLELGDSALYFCASSVGSRRFQETQYFGPGTRLLVL.

This rearrangement joins TRBV10-3 to TRBJ1-3, with D maybe TRBD1 (6 bases). Germline CDR1 reads ENHRY; CDR2 reads SYGVKD. With 3 bases removed from V and 3 bases from J, the gap between germline ends came to 6 bases. This CDR3 is built from 13 residues. This CDR3 reads CAISDRGGNTIYF. CDR3 DNA: TGTGCCATCAGTGACAGGGGTGGAAACACCATATATTTT.

The count of this clonotype is one. The chain uses TRBV24-1 and TRBJ2-2; D might be TRBD1 or TRBD2, each matching 6 bases. The germline V gene has CDR1 KGHDR and CDR2 SFDVKD. The CDR3 has 15 amino acids. V was trimmed by 7 bases and J by 1 base, leaving 12 bases between them. The CDR3 DNA sequence: TGTGCCACCAGGGGGGGCATGTTGAACACCGGGGAGCTGTTTTTT. This translates into CATRGGMLNTGELFF.

The gene calls are TRBV25-1 and TRBJ2-3; 8 bases agree with TRBD2. The CDR3 consists of 16 residues. Germline trimming cut 1 base from V and 3 bases from J; bases unmatched to any gene: 6. Germline V gives CDR1 MGHDK, CDR2 SYGVNS. The CDR3 protein is CASSESRAGVTDTQYF. CDR3 nucleotide sequence: TGTGCCAGCAGTGAATCACGAGCGGGGGTAACAGATACGCAGTATTTT.

This clonotype was found once. The V gene is TRBV7-8, the J gene TRBJ2-2; TRBD2 agrees at 7 bases. The CDR3 spans 16 residues. After removal of 4 bases from V and 5 bases from J, the junction contained 10 bases not matched to a gene. In germline, CDR1 is SGHVS, CDR2 FQNEAQ. CDR3 in amino acids: CASSSLSGAGTGELFF. CDR3 DNA sequence: TGTGCCAGCAGCTCGTTGAGCGGGGCAGGGACCGGGGAGCTGTTTTTT.

The chain uses TRBV7-6 and TRBJ2-3, with 9 nucleotides matching TRBD2. CDR1 is SGHVS and CDR2 is FNYEAQ in the germline V gene. CDR3 length equals 16 residues. V trimming: 2 bases; J trimming: 2 bases; junction bases outside the gene matches: 5. This CDR3 is CASSLRLAGTTDTQYF. CDR3 DNA: TGTGCCAGCAGCTTAAGGCTAGCGGGGACCACAGATACGCAGTATTTT.

This chain uses TRBV20-1 with TRBJ1-6; 11 bases map to TRBD1. The CDR3 totals 19 residues. Germline V lookup: CDR1 DFQATT, CDR2 SNEGSKA (reference sequence). The junction had 15 bases not matched to a gene; V was cut back by 0 bases and J by 8 bases. CDR3 bases: TGCAGTGCTAGAGAGGACAGGGGGCGAAGTAGTTTTCGGGATTCACCCCTCCACTTT. This translates into CSAREDRGRSSFRDSPLHF.

This sequence joins TRBV24-1 and TRBJ2-3, with TRBD2 matching 8 bases. The CDR3 covers 13 residues. Germline lookup yields CDR1 KGHDR and CDR2 SFDVKD. V trimming: 2 bases; J trimming: 8 bases; junction bases outside the gene matches: 2. The CDR3 nucleotides are TGTGCCACCAGTGATTGGAGCGGGAGTACGCAGTATTTT. It translates to CATSDWSGSTQYF.

This clonotype was counted at least ten times. V gene TRBV4-2 combines with J gene TRBJ1-2; 9 positions agree with TRBD1. V shed 0 bases, J shed 6 bases, and the junction held 5 bases outside the gene matches. Germline values: CDR1 LGHNA, CDR2 YNFKEQ. This CDR3 has 15 amino acids. The CDR3 DNA follows: TGTGCCAGCAGCCAAGAACAGGGGGCAGAGGATGGCTACACCTTC. Amino acid sequence: CASSQEQGAEDGYTF.

This clonotype was counted at least ten times. V usage is TRBV5-6 and J usage is TRBJ2-7, with 10 bases matching TRBD2. CDR3 size: 15 residues. V trimming: 3 bases; J trimming: 6 bases; junction bases outside the gene matches: 9. Germline CDR1 and CDR2: SGHDT and YYEEEE. CDR3 DNA: TGTGCCAGCAGCTGGGCTAGCGGGAGTGGACGCGAGCAGTACTTC. Its translation: CASSWASGSGREQYF.

The chain has TRBV7-2 and TRBJ2-7, with unresolved D. The length of the CDR3 is 14 residues. Between the trimmed V and J ends, which lost 5 bases and 2 bases, there was a span of 13 bases. Germline V CDR1 and CDR2: SGHTA, FQGNSA. As DNA, the CDR3 is TGTGCCAGCAGCCCTAGAGCGTTACCCTACGAGCAGTACTTC. This gives the protein CASSPRALPYEQYF. Together with reference TRBV7-2 and TRBJ2-7, the CDR3 gives the full variable domain: GAGVSQSPSNKVTEKGKDVELRCDPISGHTALYWYRQSLGQGLEFLIYFQGNSAPDKSGLPSDRFSAERTGGSVSTLTIQRTQQEDSAVYLCASSPRALPYEQYFGPGTRLTVT.

On this clonotype: A read error is possible here, since a much larger clone lies one base away. This chain uses TRBV7-2 with TRBJ1-4, with a weak D call TRBD1 (5 bases). CDR3 size: 18 residues. Looked up from germline, CDR1 is SGHTA and CDR2 is FQGNSA. CDR3 residues: CASSSTGGRGSFNEKLVF. In nucleotides, the CDR3 is TGTGCCAGCAGCTCAACCGGGGGAAGAGGCAGCTTTAATGAAAAACTGGTTTTT. The full variable domain, rest sourced from reference TRBV7-2 and TRBJ1-4, is GAGVSQSPSNKVTEKGKDVELRCDPISGHTALYWYRQSLGQGLEFLIYFQGNSAPDKSGLPSDRFSAERTGGSVSTLTIQRTQQEDSAVYLCASSSTGGRGSFNEKLVFGSGTQLSVL.

This clonotype was observed once. The chain is built from TRBV2 and TRBJ2-5; D gene ambiguous. Germline loops: CDR1 SNHLY, CDR2 FYNNEI. Trimming pared 6 bases from V and 2 bases from J, leaving 16 bases between. CDR3 length equals 15 residues. CDR3: CASSPQNFGQETQYF. The CDR3 DNA reads TGTGCCAGCAGCCCACAGAACTTCGGGCAAGAGACCCAGTACTTC.

The chain joins TRBV10-3 to TRBJ1-6; the D is unclear. The CDR3 contains 18 residues. Germline V gene lookup returns CDR1 ENHRY and CDR2 SYGVKD. V was pared by 0 bases and J by 0 bases, with 12 bases between. The CDR3 loop reads CAISESSIISSYNSPLHF. The CDR3 bases are TGTGCCATCAGTGAGTCTTCAATAATCAGCTCCTATAATTCACCCCTCCACTTT.

The chain is built from TRBV9 and TRBJ2-3; TRBD2 matches at 9 bases. The CDR3 covers 16 residues. V lost 3 bases, J lost 7 bases, and 12 bases stayed unmatched. The V gene's germline CDR1 is SGDLS and CDR2 YYNGEE. This CDR3 is CASSAYRASGEYTQYF. The CDR3 nucleotides are TGTGCCAGCAGCGCTTACCGGGCTAGCGGGGAATATACGCAGTATTTT.

The genes are TRBV2 and TRBJ2-7; 9 bases map to TRBD1. The V gene end was trimmed by 1 base and the J gene end by 3 bases; junction bases not matched to a gene: 1. CDR1 and CDR2 from the germline V gene are SNHLY and FYNNEI. CDR3 size: 14 residues. The CDR3 loop reads CASSEEGQGYEQYF. The CDR3, as DNA: TGTGCCAGCAGTGAAGAGGGACAGGGCTACGAGCAGTACTTC.